This T cell receptor (beta chain) was recorded in a study of T cells after yellow fever vaccination. Findings of the study overall: Clones that expanded after primary vaccination mostly reappeared after the booster (roughly 96% CD4, approximately 85% CD8).

On this clonotype itself: Its antigen remains unknown.

The CDR3 runs 14 residues. Germline loops: CDR1 MNHNS, CDR2 SASEGT. The V and J ends lost 8 bases and 8 bases respectively, with 21 bases between them. The 5'RACE template-switching step produced TCR cDNA and added a universal primer site and UMIs. From the 5' RACE reads, TCRdb called clonotypes with MiXCR, one entry per CDR3 protein. The sample contains under 600,000 distinct CDR3 sequences, about 14% of which appear only once. The input for sequencing was PBMCs, taken on the day of the yellow fever booster vaccination. V usage is TRBV6-1 and J usage is TRBJ1-2, with D unclear. The clonotype originates from a man aged 25 to 40 who received the YFV17D yellow fever vaccine. The chain's CDR3 is CASGTVPRSRGYTF. The CDR3 DNA follows: TGTGCCAGCGGAACAGTCCCCCGATCTCGGGGCTACACCTTC.